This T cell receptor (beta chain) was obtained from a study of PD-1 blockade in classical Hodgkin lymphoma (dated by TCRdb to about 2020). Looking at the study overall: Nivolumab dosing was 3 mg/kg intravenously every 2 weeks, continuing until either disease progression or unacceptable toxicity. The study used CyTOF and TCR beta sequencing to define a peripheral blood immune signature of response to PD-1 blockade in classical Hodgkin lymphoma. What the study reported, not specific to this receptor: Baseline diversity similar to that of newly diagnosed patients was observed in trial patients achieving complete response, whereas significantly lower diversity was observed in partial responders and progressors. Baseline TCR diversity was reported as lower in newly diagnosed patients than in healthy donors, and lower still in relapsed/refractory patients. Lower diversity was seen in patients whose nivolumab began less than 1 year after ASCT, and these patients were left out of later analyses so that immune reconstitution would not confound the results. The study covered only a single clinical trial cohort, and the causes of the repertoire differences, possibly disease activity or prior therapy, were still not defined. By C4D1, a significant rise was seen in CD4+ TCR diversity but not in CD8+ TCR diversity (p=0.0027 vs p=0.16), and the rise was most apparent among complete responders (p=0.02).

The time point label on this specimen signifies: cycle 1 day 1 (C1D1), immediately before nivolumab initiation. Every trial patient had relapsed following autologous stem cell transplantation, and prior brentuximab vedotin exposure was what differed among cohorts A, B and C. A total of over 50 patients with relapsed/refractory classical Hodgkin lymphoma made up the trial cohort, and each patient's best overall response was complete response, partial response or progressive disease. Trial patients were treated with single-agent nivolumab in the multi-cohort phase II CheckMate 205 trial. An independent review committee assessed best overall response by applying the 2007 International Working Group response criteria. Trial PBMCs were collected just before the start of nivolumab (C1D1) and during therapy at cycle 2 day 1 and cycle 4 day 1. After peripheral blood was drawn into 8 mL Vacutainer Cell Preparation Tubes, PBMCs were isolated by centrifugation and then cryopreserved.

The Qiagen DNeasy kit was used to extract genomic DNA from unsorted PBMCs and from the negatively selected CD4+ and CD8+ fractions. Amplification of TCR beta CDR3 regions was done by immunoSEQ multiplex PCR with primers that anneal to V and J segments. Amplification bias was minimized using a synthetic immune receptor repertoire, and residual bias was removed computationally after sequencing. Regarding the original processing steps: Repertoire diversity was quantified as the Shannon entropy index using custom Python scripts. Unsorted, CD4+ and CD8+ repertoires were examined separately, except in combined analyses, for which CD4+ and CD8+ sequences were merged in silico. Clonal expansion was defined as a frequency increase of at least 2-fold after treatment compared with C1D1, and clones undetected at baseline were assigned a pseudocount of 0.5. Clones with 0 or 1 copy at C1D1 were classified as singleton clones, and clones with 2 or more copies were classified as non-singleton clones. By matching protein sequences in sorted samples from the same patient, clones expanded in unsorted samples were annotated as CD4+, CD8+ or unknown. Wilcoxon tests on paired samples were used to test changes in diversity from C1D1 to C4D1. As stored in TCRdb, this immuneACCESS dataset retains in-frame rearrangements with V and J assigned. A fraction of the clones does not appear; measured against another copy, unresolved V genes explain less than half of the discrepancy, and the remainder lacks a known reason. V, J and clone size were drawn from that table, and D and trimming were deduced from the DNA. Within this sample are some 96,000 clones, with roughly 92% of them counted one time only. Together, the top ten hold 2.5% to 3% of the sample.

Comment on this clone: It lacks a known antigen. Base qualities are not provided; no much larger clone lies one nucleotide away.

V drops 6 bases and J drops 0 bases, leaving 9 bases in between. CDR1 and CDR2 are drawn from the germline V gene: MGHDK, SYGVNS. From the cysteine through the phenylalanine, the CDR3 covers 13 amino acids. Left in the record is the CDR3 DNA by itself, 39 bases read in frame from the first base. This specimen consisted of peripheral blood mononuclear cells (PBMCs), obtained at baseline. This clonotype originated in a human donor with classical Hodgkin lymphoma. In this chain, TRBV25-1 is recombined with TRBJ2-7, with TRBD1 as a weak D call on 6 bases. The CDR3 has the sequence CASSGTYSYEQYF. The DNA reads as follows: TGTGCCAGCAGCGGGACATACTCCTACGAGCAGTACTTC.